This TCR beta chain is from a study of Ad26.COV2.S vaccination and SARS-CoV-2 variants. Overall study findings and caveats: Vaccinated and placebo-treated recipients had similar non-spike TCR breadth.

The CDR3 covers 16 residues. Trimming cost V 5 bases and J 1 base, with 17 bases left between them. Per the germline V gene, CDR1 is SGHTA and CDR2 is FQGTGA. The assay was immunoSEQ multiplex PCR, and TCRdb's table has in-frame clones only and misses some. The sample lists over 300,000 clones; 83% were seen once. The treatment is: about 20 received Ad26.COV2.S at low or high dose, single or two shots; several received placebo; per-sample allocation not given. Day 63 following the first vaccine or placebo injection was when the samples were taken. Turning to this clone: Its antigen is unidentified.

This clonotype was obtained from a person between 18 and 60 years old who received the Ad26.COV2.S COVID-19 vaccine or a placebo. The chain couples TRBV7-3 to TRBJ1-2, with D possibly TRBD1 on 5 matching bases. The material was peripheral blood, obtained in a trial of Ad26.COV2.S vaccine versus placebo. CDR3 in DNA: TGTGCCAGCAGCCCACCCCGCGGGGGATTTAACTATGGCTACACCTTC. As protein: CASSPPRGGFNYGYTF.